A selection of T cell receptor beta chains follows, all from one sample in a study of blood T cells in healthy people across ages. TCRdb independently ran MiXCR on the 5' RACE reads; one entry per CDR3 protein. The sample contains hundreds of thousands of distinct CDR3 sequences, over 45% of which appear only once. Sequencing was done on a sample of blood. The receptors shown here come from a woman aged 60-70 years in good health. CDR3s include the opening cysteine and the closing phenylalanine or tryptophan. The D gene is left open where the match is weak. The size of a clone is reported for some rows only, either as once, few or many, or as a class for expanded clones.

d_gene | j_gene | abundance | v_gene | CDR3nt | CDR3aa
TRBD2 | TRBJ2-7 | . | TRBV20-1 | TGCAGTGCTAGAGATCGGCTAGCGGGTACCTACGAGCAGTACTTC | CSARDRLAGTYEQYF
. | TRBJ2-1 | . | TRBV4-1 | TGCGCCAGCAGCCAAGTGTCTCCTACCAGTGAGCAGTTCTTC | CASSQVSPTSEQFF
TRBD1 | TRBJ1-2 | once | TRBV20-1 | TGCAGTGCTAGACCTACCGGGACAGGCTATGGCTACACCTTC | CSARPTGTGYGYTF
. | TRBJ2-7 | once | TRBV7-9 | TGTGCCAGCGGCTTAGACGGGACGTCCGAGCAGTACTTC | CASGLDGTSEQYF
TRBD1 | TRBJ1-2 | . | TRBV12-3/TRBV12-4 | TGTGCCAGCAGTTTAGATGGACAGGGGGCCTTCGGCTACACCTTC | CASSLDGQGAFGYTF
. | TRBJ2-3 | . | TRBV11-2 | TGTGCAGACGGAAAACAGTCGGGGCGGGCTTCATCAGCAGATACGCAGTATTTT | CADGKQSGRASSADTQYF
. | TRBJ1-2 | . | TRBV5-1 | TGCGCCAGCAGCTTGGGCCCGGGGGGCTACAATCAGAGGGGCTATGGCTACACCTTC | CASSLGPGGYNQRGYGYTF
. | TRBJ2-1 | . | TRBV20-1 | TGCAGTGCTAGGCTTAAGATCTCCTACAATGAGCAGTTCTTC | CSARLKISYNEQFF
TRBD1 | TRBJ1-1 | . | TRBV7-8 | TGTGCCAGCAGCGACTGGGACAGGGGGAACACTGAAGCTTTCTTT | CASSDWDRGNTEAFF
. | TRBJ2-1 | many | TRBV4-2 | TGTGCCAGCAGCCAACGCGGGATCAACAATGAGCAGTTCTTC | CASSQRGINNEQFF
. | TRBJ1-5 | . | TRBV20-1 | TGCAGTGCTAGAGCCACCGGCCATCAGCCCCAGCATTTT | CSARATGHQPQHF
. | TRBJ2-7 | . | TRBV20-1 | TGCAGTGCTAGGACTAGGCGGGCGAAGTCCTACGAGCAGTACTTC | CSARTRRAKSYEQYF
TRBD2 | TRBJ2-7 | . | TRBV6-6 | TGTGCCAGCCTCCATTCGGGACTAGCAGACTACGAGCAGTACTTC | CASLHSGLADYEQYF
. | TRBJ1-6 | . | TRBV6-6 | TGTGCCAGCAGTTACTCATGGAAGGGGGATTCACCCCTCCACTTT | CASSYSWKGDSPLHF
. | TRBJ1-6 | . | TRBV15 | TGTGCCACCAGCAGGGTGAGGCGGTCACCCCTCCACTTT | CATSRVRRSPLHF
. | TRBJ2-1 | . | TRBV9 | TGTGCCTCTGCCCAGGGTTACAATGAGCAGTTCTTC | CASAQGYNEQFF
. | TRBJ2-5 | few | TRBV30 | TGTGCCTGCGGAGGGAGACAAGAGACCCAGTACTTC | CACGGRQETQYF
TRBD2 | TRBJ2-4 | few | TRBV9 | TGTGCCAGCAGCGTAGAAGCGGGAGGGCAGAGGCAGTACTTC | CASSVEAGGQRQYF
TRBD2 | TRBJ2-1 | . | TRBV27 | TGTGCCAGCAGTCCAAGGGGAGGGCCGCCCACTGAGCAGTTCTTC | CASSPRGGPPTEQFF
. | TRBJ1-1 | once | TRBV29-1 | TGCAGCGTTTTTAGGGGTGGGACTGAAGCTTTCTTT | CSVFRGGTEAFF
TRBD2 | TRBJ2-3 | . | TRBV7-3 | TGTGCCAGCAGCCGTAGCGGGGGATCCGTCACAGATACGCAGTATTTT | CASSRSGGSVTDTQYF
TRBD2 | TRBJ2-5 | . | TRBV9 | TGTGCCAGCAGCGTCAGCGGGAGGCAAGAGACCCAGTACTTC | CASSVSGRQETQYF
TRBD2 | TRBJ2-3 | . | TRBV5-4 | TGTGCCAGCAGAGGACTAGTAGGGGATACGCAGTATTTT | CASRGLVGDTQYF
. | TRBJ2-7 | . | TRBV20-1 | TGCAGTGCTAGATTTCCGGGAAGGAGCTACGAGCAGTACTTC | CSARFPGRSYEQYF
TRBD1 | TRBJ2-7 | . | TRBV5-1 | TGCGCCAGCAGCCCCTGGGGACAGGACGCCGACGAGCAGTACTTC | CASSPWGQDADEQYF
TRBD2 | TRBJ2-3 | . | TRBV15 | TGTGCCACCAGCAGAGATGGGACTAGCGGGGCCACCCCCACAGATACGCAGTATTTT | CATSRDGTSGATPTDTQYF
TRBD1 | TRBJ1-3 | . | TRBV12-3/TRBV12-4 | TGTGCCAGCAGTTCCCCCGCGGACAGGGGGTACGGAAACACCATATATTTT | CASSSPADRGYGNTIYF
TRBD1 | TRBJ2-5 | . | TRBV2 | TGTGCCAGCAGTGGGGACAGTCGGGAGACCCAGTACTTC | CASSGDSRETQYF
. | TRBJ1-5 | . | TRBV11-2 | TGTGCCAGCAGCTTAGATGCCCAGGGGTATCAGCCCCAGCATTTT | CASSLDAQGYQPQHF
TRBD1 | TRBJ1-4 | . | TRBV7-8 | TGTGCCAGCAGCGCCTCCGGGACAGCTAATGAAAAACTGTTTTTT | CASSASGTANEKLFF
. | TRBJ2-7 | . | TRBV20-1 | TGCAGTGCTAGAGTGTTGAGCCTCGAGCAGTACTTC | CSARVLSLEQYF
. | TRBJ2-1 | . | TRBV11-3 | TGTGCCAGCAGCCCCTACAGACACAATGAGCAGTTCTTC | CASSPYRHNEQFF
. | TRBJ2-7 | . | TRBV5-1 | TGCGCCAGCAGCGGGGGTTCCGAGCAGTACTTC | CASSGGSEQYF
TRBD1 | TRBJ1-2 | . | TRBV4-3 | TGCGCCAGCAGCCAAAGGTCGACAGGGATGGATGGCTACACCTTC | CASSQRSTGMDGYTF
. | TRBJ2-3 | . | TRBV5-6 | TGTACCAGCAGCTTTTCTACAGGGCCCTCAGGGTTGACAGATACGCAGTATTTT | CTSSFSTGPSGLTDTQYF
. | TRBJ2-5 | many | TRBV4-2 | TGTGCCAGCAGCCAAGAAATCACAGGGCCCCGCGAGACCCAGTACTTC | CASSQEITGPRETQYF
TRBD2 | TRBJ2-7 | . | TRBV5-1 | TGCCCCGGGGGGGGTGAAACCTACGAGCAGTACTTC | CPGGGETYEQYF
TRBD2 | TRBJ2-7 | . | TRBV28 | TGTGCCAGCAGTGGCCGACTAGCGGGAGCCTACGAGCAGTACTTC | CASSGRLAGAYEQYF
. | TRBJ2-7 | . | TRBV27 | TGTGCCAGCAGTCGACTAGGAGATGAGCAGTACTTC | CASSRLGDEQYF
. | TRBJ1-1 | . | TRBV30 | TGTGCCTGGAGTGTAAGGTTGGAAGCTTTCTTT | CAWSVRLEAFF
. | TRBJ1-4 | . | TRBV29-1 | TGCAGCGTTGGCTCGGGCCCCAATGGAAAACTGTTTTTT | CSVGSGPNGKLFF
. | TRBJ2-1 | . | TRBV28 | TGTGCCAACTCAGCCGTTGGGCCAAACAATGAGCAGTTCTTC | CANSAVGPNNEQFF
TRBD2 | TRBJ2-3 | . | TRBV27 | TGTGCCAGCAGTTTGCGGCCGAGGGAGGGTCGTACGCAGTATTTT | CASSLRPREGRTQYF
. | TRBJ1-2 | once | TRBV29-1 | TGCAGCGTTGCGGGGACTGCCTTGGGCTGCACCTTC | CSVAGTALGCTF
TRBD2 | TRBJ2-5 | . | TRBV5-4 | TGTGCCAGCAGCACCGTCCTAGCGGGCCAAGAGACCCAGTACTTC | CASSTVLAGQETQYF
. | TRBJ2-4 | . | TRBV6-5 | TGTGCCAGCAGTGACTCGTCAGAGGCAAACATTCAGTACTTC | CASSDSSEANIQYF
. | TRBJ1-6 | . | TRBV3-1 | TGTGCCAGCAGCCAAAGACAGTATGAGGCCTCCTCACCCCTCCACTTT | CASSQRQYEASSPLHF
. | TRBJ1-6 | . | TRBV4-3 | TGCGCCAGCAGCCAAGTAGCGGGGGCAGGGTTCTATAATTCACCCCTCCACTTT | CASSQVAGAGFYNSPLHF
. | TRBJ2-7 | . | TRBV6-5 | TGTGCCAGCAGTTCCCTCAGACACTCCTACGAGCAGTACTTC | CASSSLRHSYEQYF
. | TRBJ2-7 | . | TRBV7-2 | TGTGCCAGCAGCCACCACAGGGTGAGGGCGACAGAGCAGTACTTC | CASSHHRVRATEQYF
. | TRBJ2-7 | . | TRBV21-1 | TGTGCCAGCAACAAAAGGTCCCCGGACTACTACGAGCAGTACTTC | CASNKRSPDYYEQYF
TRBD2 | TRBJ2-1 | . | TRBV9 | TGTGCCAGCAGCCTATTAGCGGGAGGGGGGACCAATGAGCAGTTCTTC | CASSLLAGGGTNEQFF
. | TRBJ2-5 | . | TRBV5-6 | TGTGCCAGCAGCTTGATAGCGGCCACGGGTCAAGAGACCCAGTACTTC | CASSLIAATGQETQYF
TRBD2 | TRBJ2-6 | . | TRBV7-9 | TGTGCCAGCAGCTTCGGACTAGCGGGAAACTCTGGGGCCAACGTCCTGACTTTC | CASSFGLAGNSGANVLTF
TRBD2 | TRBJ2-1 | few | TRBV7-2 | TGTGCCAGCAGCCCTACGGGACTAGCGGGAGGTCATGAGCAGTTCTTC | CASSPTGLAGGHEQFF
. | TRBJ2-3 | . | TRBV9 | TGTGCCAGCAGCGTCCGTTCTGCTGGCACAGATACGCAGTATTTT | CASSVRSAGTDTQYF
. | TRBJ2-7 | . | TRBV20-1 | TGCAGTGCTATTAAAACTGTGGGCAATGAGCAGTACTTC | CSAIKTVGNEQYF
. | TRBJ2-5 | . | TRBV5-1 | TGCGCCAGCAGCCCCTGGGAGGTGACGCACCAAGAGACCCAGTACTTC | CASSPWEVTHQETQYF
. | TRBJ2-2 | . | TRBV12-3/TRBV12-4 | TGTGCCAGCAGTTTAAGCAGGGCGTACACCGGGGAGCTGTTTTTT | CASSLSRAYTGELFF
. | TRBJ2-2 | . | TRBV30 | TGTGCCTGGAAGGGCAGCACCGGGGAGCTGTTTTTT | CAWKGSTGELFF